This entry lists 32 T cell receptor beta chains sequenced from one sample in a study of T cells in localized non-small cell lung cancer. Libraries were prepared by immunoSEQ multiplex PCR; TCRdb keeps only in-frame clonotypes and omits some of them. Altogether about 78,000 clones are present, 84% being singletons, with the ten largest covering 2.8%. Material: peripheral blood, obtained before any cancer treatment. The receptors shown here come from a man aged 40-75 years with stage I lung adenocarcinoma.

The V and J genes are TRBV7-9 and TRBJ2-1, with D uncertain. The CDR3 totals 15 residues. Germline CDR1 SEHNR, CDR2 FQNEAQ (reference sequence). The ends were cut back, 2 bases at V and 0 bases at J, with 8 bases in the middle. The CDR3 protein is CASSLRDSSYNEQFF. Written as DNA, the CDR3 is TGTGCCAGCAGCTTACGAGACTCCTCCTACAATGAGCAGTTCTTC.

V gene TRBV6-1 combines with J gene TRBJ2-5; either TRBD1 or TRBD2 may fit D (6 bases each). The CDR3 loop spans 17 amino acids. The germline gives CDR1 MNHNS, CDR2 SASEGT. The germline V and J ends were trimmed by 0 bases and 4 bases, with 18 bases remaining between them. The CDR3 DNA reads as TGTGCCAGCAGTGAAGCCACATCGACTGGGGGGCGAGAGACCCAGTACTTC. This encodes CASSEATSTGGRETQYF.

The J gene is TRBJ2-5, the V gene TRBV6-1; no clear D. The length of the CDR3 is 11 residues. Germline V gives CDR1 MNHNS, CDR2 SASEGT. V was clipped by 6 bases and J by 5 bases, with 7 bases between them. The DNA for the CDR3 is TGTGCCAGCAGCCATAAGGAGACCCAGTACTTC. Amino acids: CASSHKETQYF.

V is TRBV18 and J is TRBJ2-3; unclear D gene. The CDR3 covers 14 residues. Trimming pared 3 bases from V and 2 bases from J, leaving 9 bases between. Germline V gene lookup returns CDR1 KGHSH and CDR2 LQKENI. CDR3 residues: CASSPTSNTDTQYF. CDR3 nucleotides: TGTGCCAGCTCACCGACCTCTAACACAGATACGCAGTATTTT.

This clone is a singleton in its sample. The chain carries TRBV27 and TRBJ1-1; D might be TRBD1 (5 bases). The CDR3 runs to 14 residues. Germline V gene data show CDR1 as MNHEY and CDR2 as SMNVEV (reference sequence). The germline V and J ends were trimmed by 8 bases and 1 base, with 14 bases remaining between them. This CDR3 reads CASYKGRGNTEAFF. The CDR3, as DNA: TGTGCCAGCTACAAGGGAAGGGGGAACACTGAAGCTTTCTTT.

The chain carries TRBV7-3 and TRBJ2-5; perhaps D is TRBD1 or TRBD2 (6 bases each). V was pared by 5 bases and J by 3 bases, with 25 bases between. CDR1 is SGHTA, CDR2 FQGTGA, per germline. CDR3 length: 18 amino acids. In DNA, the CDR3 is TGTGCCAGCAGCCCCGGGGGCCATGGCTACACCCAAAAAGAGACCCAGTACTTC. This gives the protein CASSPGGHGYTQKETQYF.

The genes are TRBV13 and TRBJ1-2; possibly TRBD1 for D (6 bases). The germline gives CDR1 PRHDT, CDR2 FYEKMQ (reference sequence). This CDR3 region has 18 residues. V was cut by 4 bases and J by 0 bases, with 21 bases left in between. CDR3 DNA: TGTGCCAGCAGCTCTCTAGGAGGGGGAAGCCAAGCTAACTATGGCTACACCTTC. Protein product: CASSSLGGGSQANYGYTF. Drawing the rest from reference TRBV13 and TRBJ1-2, the complete variable domain is AAGVIQSPRHLIKEKRETATLKCYPIPRHDTVYWYQQGPGQDPQFLISFYEKMQSDKGSIPDRFSAQQFSDYHSELNMSSLELGDSALYFCASSSLGGGSQANYGYTFGSGTRLTVV.

The CDR3 reads CASSSSGTPTYTGELFF. The CDR3 region has the DNA TGCGCCAGCAGTTCGAGCGGGACACCTACTTACACCGGGGAGCTGTTTTTT. The rearrangement uses TRBV5-1 and TRBJ2-2; weak D call: TRBD2 (7 bases). The V end was cut by 5 bases, the J end by 3 bases, with 20 bases between. From germline, CDR1 is SGHRS and CDR2 YFSETQ. The CDR3 extends over 17 amino acids.

The chain is built from TRBV5-4 and TRBJ1-2; possibly TRBD1 for D (5 bases). The V gene's germline CDR1 is SGHNT and CDR2 YYREEE (reference sequence). The CDR3 extends over 14 amino acids. V was shortened by 0 bases and J by 8 bases, with 14 bases between the two germline ends. CDR3 region: CASSLGGAAEGYTF. CDR3 in DNA: TGTGCCAGCAGCTTGGGAGGGGCAGCGGAGGGCTACACCTTC.

The chain uses TRBV7-8 and TRBJ1-1; unclear D gene. The CDR3 has 15 residues. Germline V gene sequence: CDR1 SGHVS, CDR2 FQNEAQ. V was trimmed by 2 bases and J by 4 bases, leaving 14 bases between them. CDR3 nucleotide sequence: TGTGCCAGCAGCTTAAACAATCTGGTGGTCACTGAAGCTTTCTTT. Residues: CASSLNNLVVTEAFF. Combining the CDR3 with reference TRBV7-8 and TRBJ1-1 gives the whole variable domain GAGVSQSPRYKVAKRGQDVALRCDPISGHVSLFWYQQALGQGPEFLTYFQNEAQLDKSGLPSDRFFAERPEGSVSTLKIQRTQQEDSAVYLCASSLNNLVVTEAFFGQGTRLTVV.

CDR3 bases: TGTGCCAGCAAGGAACCGGGAGCAGGGGCTGAAAAACTGTTTTTT. Its translation: CASKEPGAGAEKLFF. This sequence joins TRBV6-6 and TRBJ1-4; possibly TRBD1 for D (6 bases). Per the germline V gene, CDR1 is MNHNY and CDR2 is SVGAGI (reference sequence). The CDR3 loop spans 15 amino acids. V was cut by 7 bases and J by 7 bases, with 19 bases left in between.

The CDR3 coding sequence is TGTGCCAGCAGCTTCTATTACAATCAGCCCCAGCATTTT. Its protein is CASSFYYNQPQHF. The rearrangement uses TRBV5-5 and TRBJ1-5; D gene uncertain. The ends were cut back, 2 bases at V and 3 bases at J, with 6 bases in the middle. Germline loops: CDR1 SGHKS, CDR2 YYEKEE (reference sequence). The CDR3 has 13 amino acids.

The V call is TRBV5-4, the J call TRBJ1-1, with 10 bases lining up with TRBD1. The CDR3 contains 15 residues. Trimming removed 4 bases from V and 2 bases from J; junction bases left unmatched: 5. The germline CDR1 and CDR2 sequences are SGHNT and YYREEE (reference sequence). CDR3: CASSPETGGNTEAFF. CDR3 coding DNA: TGTGCCAGCAGCCCGGAGACAGGGGGCAACACTGAAGCTTTCTTT.

V gene TRBV14 combines with J gene TRBJ2-7; a weak D match, TRBD2 (5 bases). Trimming took 4 bases from V and 3 from J, leaving 16 bases between them. Germline CDR1 SGHDN, CDR2 FVKESK. The CDR3 is made up of 15 amino acids. CDR3 region: CASSRRAGGSYEQYF. Written as DNA, the CDR3 is TGTGCCAGCAGCCGTCGTGCTGGAGGAAGCTACGAGCAGTACTTC. Combining the CDR3 with reference TRBV14 and TRBJ2-7 gives the whole variable domain EAGVTQFPSHSVIEKGQTVTLRCDPISGHDNLYWYRRVMGKEIKFLLHFVKESKQDESGMPNNRFLAERTGGTYSTLKVQPAELEDSGVYFCASSRRAGGSYEQYFGPGTRLTVT.

J is TRBJ2-5 and V is TRBV7-9; D may be TRBD2 (5 bases). This CDR3 is built from 14 residues. Germline CDR1 reads SEHNR; CDR2 reads FQNEAQ (reference sequence). V lost 2 bases to trimming and J lost 3 bases, with 10 bases between them. The CDR3 loop is CASSLIGVEETQYF. In nucleotides, the CDR3 is TGTGCCAGCAGCTTAATCGGGGTGGAAGAGACCCAGTACTTC.

This clone has only one observation. J is TRBJ1-2 and V is TRBV19; TRBD1 matches 10 bases. Unmatched junction bases numbered 4, after V lost 5 bases and J lost 4 bases. This CDR3 comprises 14 residues. CDR1 LNHDA and CDR2 SQIVND come from the germline V gene (reference sequence). The CDR3 DNA is TGTGCCAGTAGTTGGACAGGGGGGATCTATGGCTACACCTTC. This translates into CASSWTGGIYGYTF.

This chain connects TRBV7-9 to TRBJ2-1; 9 bases fit TRBD2. The CDR3 consists of 17 residues. CDR1 and CDR2 from the germline V gene are SEHNR and FQNEAQ (reference sequence). With V trimmed by 4 bases and J by 6 bases, 13 bases remained unmatched. This chain's CDR3 is CASSSRFSGGEGNEQFF. The CDR3 region has the DNA TGTGCCAGCAGCTCCCGGTTTAGCGGGGGCGAAGGCAATGAGCAGTTCTTC. Full variable domain (rest looked up from reference TRBV7-9 and TRBJ2-1): DTGVSQNPRHKITKRGQNVTFRCDPISEHNRLYWYRQTLGQGPEFLTYFQNEAQLEKSRLLSDRFSAERPKGSFSTLEIQRTEQGDSAMYLCASSSRFSGGEGNEQFFGPGTRLTVL.

This clone is a singleton in its sample. CDR3 protein: CASSYSPGATISGYTF. The CDR3 bases are TGTGCCAGCAGTTACTCTCCGGGGGCCACGATATCGGGCTACACCTTC. The chain is built from TRBV6-6 and TRBJ1-2, with a possible D match to TRBD1 (6 bases). Deletions cut 0 bases from V and 8 bases from J, with 19 bases between. This CDR3 has 16 residues. Per germline, CDR1 MNHNY and CDR2 SVGAGI (reference sequence).

The chain uses TRBV4-1 and TRBJ2-3; the match to TRBD2 covers 13 bases. CDR1 and CDR2 from the germline V gene are MGHRA and YSYEKL. V shed 1 base and J 3 bases; nucleotides not matched to a gene: 4. This CDR3 region has 17 residues. The CDR3 sequence is CASSQVTSGGATDTQYF. Here the CDR3 DNA reads TGCGCCAGCAGCCAAGTTACTAGCGGGGGGGCGACAGATACGCAGTATTTT.

This chain joins TRBV25-1 and TRBJ2-7, with a tentative D call TRBD2 (6 bases). V gave up 5 bases and J gave up 4 bases, with 15 bases separating them. The CDR3 loop spans 14 amino acids. Germline V gene lookup returns CDR1 MGHDK and CDR2 SYGVNS. CDR3 protein: CASSTPRGPYEQYF. In DNA, the CDR3 is TGTGCCAGCAGTACCCCGCGGGGACCGTACGAGCAGTACTTC.

The sample holds a few counts of this clone. The chain employs TRBV19 and TRBJ2-5; D gene unclear. From germline, CDR1 is LNHDA and CDR2 SQIVND (reference sequence). The ends were cut back, 3 bases at V and 3 bases at J, with 11 bases in the middle. CDR3 length: 14 residues. The CDR3 region has the DNA TGTGCCAGTAGTATCGAAGGGCAGGAAGAGACCCAGTACTTC. Residues: CASSIEGQEETQYF.

This clone showed up just once. V and J are TRBV5-4 and TRBJ1-6; D is undetermined. V lost 1 base and J lost 5, with 4 bases in between. Looked up from germline, CDR1 is SGHNT and CDR2 is YYREEE (reference sequence). This CDR3 has 13 residues. In DNA, the CDR3 is TGTGCCAGCAGCTTGAGGGATAATTCACCCCTCCACTTT. Translated: CASSLRDNSPLHF.

The count of this clone is one. At one of its ends the junction is not consistent with the germline gene, which may arise from a read error. V usage is TRBV30 and J usage is TRBJ2-5, with D hard to call. The CDR3 runs to 14 residues. Germline-derived CDR1 and CDR2 are GTSNPN and SVGIG (reference sequence). Written as DNA, the CDR3 is TGTGCCTGGAGCGTGGCCCGATCTCAAGGGACCCAGTACTTC. It translates to CAWSVARSQGTQYF.

The chain links TRBV25-1 to TRBJ2-7, with D perhaps matching TRBD1 (5 bases). Germline CDR1 MGHDK, CDR2 SYGVNS. V was cut by 7 bases and J by 5 bases, with 15 bases left in between. CDR3 size: 13 residues. The CDR3 nucleotides read TGTGCCAGCATCAGGGATAATGGGCACGAGCAGTACTTC. Translated, it gives CASIRDNGHEQYF.

This clone was counted a single time. The chain employs TRBV29-1 and TRBJ2-5, with D possibly called TRBD1 or TRBD2 (5 bases each). This CDR3 region has 14 residues. Germline-derived CDR1 and CDR2 are SQVTM and ANQGSEA. The ends were cut back, 7 bases at V and 5 bases at J, with 20 bases in the middle. The CDR3 is CSADPGALGETQYF. CDR3 nucleotides: TGCAGCGCCGACCCCGGGGCTTTAGGGGAGACCCAGTACTTC.

The gene calls are TRBV5-4 and TRBJ2-1; 8 bases match TRBD2. Germline CDR1 reads SGHNT; CDR2 reads YYREEE (reference sequence). There are 13 residues in the CDR3. Losses at the gene ends were 4 bases for V and 8 bases for J; bases not matched to a gene: 5. The CDR3 is CASSLLADDEQFF. The CDR3, as DNA: TGTGCCAGCAGCCTACTAGCGGACGATGAGCAGTTCTTC.

The chain is built from TRBV2 and TRBJ2-1; D might be TRBD1 (6 bases). Trimming shortened V by 8 bases and J by 4 bases, and 15 bases separated the two germline ends. Germline CDR1 and CDR2: SNHLY and FYNNEI. The CDR3 sequence is 14 residues long. In nucleotides, the CDR3 is TGTGCCAGCGATGGGCAGGGGTTATACAATGAGCAGTTCTTC. Translating it yields CASDGQGLYNEQFF.

The rearrangement links TRBV28 to TRBJ2-3, with D possibly TRBD2 on 5 matching bases. Trimming cost V 7 bases and J 2 bases, with 13 bases left between them. CDR1 is MDHEN, CDR2 SYDVKM, per germline. CDR3 length: 14 amino acids. CDR3 DNA sequence: TGTGCCAGCACCAATGGACTTTTCACAGATACGCAGTATTTT. This translates into CASTNGLFTDTQYF. The complete variable domain, with remaining parts taken from reference TRBV28 and TRBJ2-3, reads DVKVTQSSRYLVKRTGEKVFLECVQDMDHENMFWYRQDPGLGLRLIYFSYDVKMKEKGDIPEGYSVSREKKERFSLILESASTNQTSMYLCASTNGLFTDTQYFGPGTRLTVL.

The chain has TRBV14 and TRBJ1-3; no clear D. Looked up from germline, CDR1 is SGHDN and CDR2 is FVKESK. V was pared by 0 bases and J by 6 bases, with 12 bases between. The length of the CDR3 is 15 residues. CDR3 loop: CASSQDGRGLNTIYF. The DNA of the CDR3 is TGTGCCAGCAGCCAAGATGGCAGAGGATTAAACACCATATATTTT.

This clone was observed a handful of times. The chain carries TRBV6-1 and TRBJ1-2; D gene unclear. Trimming pared 0 bases from V and 2 bases from J, leaving 10 bases between. This CDR3 is 15 amino acids long. The V gene's germline CDR1 is MNHNS and CDR2 SASEGT. The CDR3 loop is CASSEAFRGNYGYTF. CDR3 nucleotides: TGTGCCAGCAGTGAAGCGTTTCGGGGAAACTATGGCTACACCTTC.

This chain uses TRBV6-5 with TRBJ1-1; TRBD1 aligns across 8 bases. CDR1 is MNHEY, CDR2 SVGAGI, per germline. The length of the CDR3 is 15 residues. With V trimmed by 6 bases and J by 7 bases, 13 bases remained unmatched. CDR3 nucleotides: TGTGCCAGCAGGATTGGGGGGACAGGAGAGATTGAAGCTTTCTTT. This translates into CASRIGGTGEIEAFF.

The chain combines TRBV28 with TRBJ1-4; a weak D match, TRBD1 (5 bases). Trimming pared 8 bases from V and 2 bases from J, leaving 9 bases between. The CDR3 has 13 amino acids. Germline V gene lookup returns CDR1 MDHEN and CDR2 SYDVKM. The CDR3 spells CASLDTTNEKLFF. The CDR3 nucleotides read TGTGCCAGCCTGGACACTACTAATGAAAAACTGTTTTTT.